These 6 T cell receptor beta chains share one sample of origin, sequenced in a study of blood T cell repertoires in COVID-19 (dated by TCRdb to 2018 to 2021). Receptor libraries were prepared by the immunoSEQ multiplex PCR assay. Not all clones reach the TCRdb copy of this immuneACCESS table, which keeps in-frame sequences only. Checked studies attribute under half of the gap to unresolved V genes and leave the rest unexplained. In all, the sample holds 100,000 to 150,000 clones, and approximately 91% of those were seen once. Clones ranked in the top ten supply 0.95% to 1.5% of the sample. The sequenced sample consisted of peripheral blood. These receptor sequences come from an elderly woman with acute or convalescent COVID-19.

The genes are TRBV19 and TRBJ2-7; tentative D call: TRBD2 (5 bases). Trimming shortened V by 3 bases and J by 0 bases, and 9 bases separated the two germline ends. Germline V gives CDR1 LNHDA, CDR2 SQIVND (reference sequence). The CDR3 has 14 amino acids. The CDR3 DNA follows: TGTGCCAGTAGTATGCAGCGGAGCTCCTACGAGCAGTACTTC. This encodes CASSMQRSSYEQYF.

This clone has just one count. This chain uses TRBV19 with TRBJ1-4; perhaps TRBD1 as D (6 bases). Trimming cost V 5 bases and J 3 bases, with 10 bases left between them. The CDR3 length is 14 residues. Per germline, CDR1 LNHDA and CDR2 SQIVND (reference sequence). The CDR3 reads CASSSPGANEKLFF. The CDR3 DNA is TGTGCCAGTAGTTCCCCAGGGGCTAATGAAAAACTGTTTTTT.

The gene calls are TRBV5-1 and TRBJ1-1; tentative D call: TRBD1 (6 bases). Germline values: CDR1 SGHRS, CDR2 YFSETQ. The V end was cut by 4 bases, the J end by 0 bases, with 13 bases between. This CDR3 comprises 15 residues. DNA of the CDR3: TGCGCCAGCAGCGGGGACAAAGGACTGAACACTGAAGCTTTCTTT. This translates into CASSGDKGLNTEAFF.

This chain connects TRBV1 to TRBJ1-3; the table's TRBD1 call for D was not verified on the DNA. TRBV1 is a pseudogene locus. The CDR3 length is 15 residues. This CDR3 is CTSRVQGVSGNTIYF. The CDR3 coding sequence is TGCACCAGCAGGGTACAGGGAGTATCTGGAAACACCATATATTTT.

This clone occurred a few times. This rearrangement joins TRBV5-1 to TRBJ2-7; TRBD1 is a possible D gene (5 bases). V lost 0 bases to trimming and J lost 5 bases, with 12 bases between them. Looked up from germline, CDR1 is SGHRS and CDR2 is YFSETQ. This CDR3 is built from 14 residues. CDR3 sequence: CASSLAPGLNEQYF. The CDR3, as DNA: TGCGCCAGCAGCTTGGCCCCAGGGTTGAACGAGCAGTACTTC.

The chain combines TRBV28 with TRBJ2-5; 12 bases map to TRBD2. Germline V gives CDR1 MDHEN, CDR2 SYDVKM. V lost 2 bases to trimming and J lost 5 bases; unmatched junction nucleotides: 6. The CDR3 spans 16 residues. CDR3 coding DNA: TGTGCCAGCAGTTTACTAGCGGGAGGGCGAATTGAGACCCAGTACTTC. Translation: CASSLLAGGRIETQYF.